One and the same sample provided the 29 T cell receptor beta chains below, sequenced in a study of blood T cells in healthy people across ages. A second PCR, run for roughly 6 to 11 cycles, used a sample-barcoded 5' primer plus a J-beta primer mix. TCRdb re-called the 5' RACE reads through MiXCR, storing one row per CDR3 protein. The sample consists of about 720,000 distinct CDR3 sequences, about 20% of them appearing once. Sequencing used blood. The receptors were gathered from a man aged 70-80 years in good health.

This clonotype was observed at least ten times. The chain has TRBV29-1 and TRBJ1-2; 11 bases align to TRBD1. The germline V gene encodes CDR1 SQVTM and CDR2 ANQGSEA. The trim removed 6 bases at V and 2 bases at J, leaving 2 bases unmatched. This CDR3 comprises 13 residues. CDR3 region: CSVGQGGNYGYTF. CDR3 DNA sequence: TGCAGCGTGGGACAGGGGGGGAACTATGGCTACACCTTC.

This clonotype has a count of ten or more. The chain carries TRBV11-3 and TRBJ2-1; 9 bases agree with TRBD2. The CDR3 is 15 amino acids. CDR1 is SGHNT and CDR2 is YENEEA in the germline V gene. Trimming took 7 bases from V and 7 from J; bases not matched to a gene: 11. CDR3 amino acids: CASIPGQSGRNEQFF. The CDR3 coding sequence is TGTGCCAGCATCCCGGGGCAAAGCGGGAGGAATGAGCAGTTCTTC. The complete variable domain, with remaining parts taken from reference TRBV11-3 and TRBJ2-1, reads EAGVVQSPRYKIIEKKQPVAFWCNPISGHNTLYWYLQNLGQGPELLIRYENEEAVDDSQLPKDRFSAERLKGVDSTLKIQPAELGDSAVYLCASIPGQSGRNEQFFGPGTRLTVL.

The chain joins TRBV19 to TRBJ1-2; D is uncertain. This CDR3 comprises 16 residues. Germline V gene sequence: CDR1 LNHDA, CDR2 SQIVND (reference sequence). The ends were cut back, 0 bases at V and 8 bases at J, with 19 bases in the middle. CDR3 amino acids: CASSIEWSLTSGGYTF. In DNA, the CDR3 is TGTGCCAGTAGTATAGAGTGGAGTCTAACGAGTGGGGGCTACACCTTC.

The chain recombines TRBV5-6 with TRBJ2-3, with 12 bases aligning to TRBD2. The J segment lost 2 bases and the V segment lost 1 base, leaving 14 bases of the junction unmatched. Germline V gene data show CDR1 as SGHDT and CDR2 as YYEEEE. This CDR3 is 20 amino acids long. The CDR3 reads CASSLSSRLAGEADTDTQYF. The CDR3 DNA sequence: TGTGCCAGCAGCTTGTCCTCCCGACTAGCGGGAGAAGCGGACACAGATACGCAGTATTTT.

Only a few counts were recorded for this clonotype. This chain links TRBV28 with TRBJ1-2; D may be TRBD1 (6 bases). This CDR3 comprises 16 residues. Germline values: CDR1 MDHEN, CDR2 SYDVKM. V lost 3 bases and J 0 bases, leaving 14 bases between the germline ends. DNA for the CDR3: TGTGCCAGCAGTTTCGGTGGACAGAGAGCTAACTATGGCTACACCTTC. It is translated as CASSFGGQRANYGYTF.

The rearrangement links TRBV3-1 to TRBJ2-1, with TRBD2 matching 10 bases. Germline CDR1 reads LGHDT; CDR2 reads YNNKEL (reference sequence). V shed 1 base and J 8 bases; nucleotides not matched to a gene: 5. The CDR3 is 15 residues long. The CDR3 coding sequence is TGTGCCAGCAGCCAAGTAGCGGGGGGCTTACATGAGCAGTTCTTC. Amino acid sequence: CASSQVAGGLHEQFF.

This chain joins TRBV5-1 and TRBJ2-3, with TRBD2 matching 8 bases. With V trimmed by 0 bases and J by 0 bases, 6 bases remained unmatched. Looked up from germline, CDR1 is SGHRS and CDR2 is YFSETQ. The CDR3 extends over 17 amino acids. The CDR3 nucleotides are TGCGCCAGCAGCTTGGGAGGTAGCGGGGCTAGCACAGATACGCAGTATTTT. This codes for CASSLGGSGASTDTQYF.

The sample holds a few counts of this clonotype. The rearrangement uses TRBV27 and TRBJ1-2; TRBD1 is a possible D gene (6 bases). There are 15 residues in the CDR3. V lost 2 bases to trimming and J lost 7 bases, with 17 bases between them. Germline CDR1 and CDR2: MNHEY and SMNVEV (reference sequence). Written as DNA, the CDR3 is TGTGCCAGCAGTTTACTCGCGAACGGGGGCGGTGGCTACACCTTC. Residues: CASSLLANGGGGYTF.

In DNA form, the CDR3 reads TGCGCCAGCAGCTTTACGGGAGGGGTTTCCGGGGAGCTGTTTTTT. This translates into CASSFTGGVSGELFF. This chain connects TRBV5-1 to TRBJ2-2; 8 bases agree with TRBD2. CDR1 is SGHRS, CDR2 YFSETQ, per germline. This CDR3 is 15 amino acids long. V shed 2 bases and J 6 bases; nucleotides not matched to a gene: 6. The full variable domain, in which reference TRBV5-1 and TRBJ2-2 provide the parts outside the CDR3, is KAGVTQTPRYLIKTRGQQVTLSCSPISGHRSVSWYQQTPGQGLQFLFEYFSETQRNKGNFPGRFSGRQFSNSRSEMNVSTLELGDSALYLCASSFTGGVSGELFFGEGSRLTVL.

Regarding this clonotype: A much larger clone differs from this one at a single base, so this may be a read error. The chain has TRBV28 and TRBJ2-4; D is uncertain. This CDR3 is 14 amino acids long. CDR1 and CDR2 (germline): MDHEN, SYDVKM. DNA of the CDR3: TGTGCCAGCAGTTTAGGCGGAGCCAAAAACATTCAGTCCTTC. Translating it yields CASSLGGAKNIQSF.

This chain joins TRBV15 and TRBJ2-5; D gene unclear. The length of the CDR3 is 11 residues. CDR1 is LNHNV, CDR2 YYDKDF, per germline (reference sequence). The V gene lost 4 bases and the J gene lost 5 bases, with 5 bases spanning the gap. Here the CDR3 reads CATSIKETQYF. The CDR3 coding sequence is TGTGCCACCAGCATTAAGGAGACCCAGTACTTC.

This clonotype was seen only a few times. As DNA, the CDR3 is TGTGCCAGCGGTAAGGGGACAGGGGACTACAATGAGCAGTTCTTC. Translated, it gives CASGKGTGDYNEQFF. V gene TRBV12-3 or TRBV12-4 combines with J gene TRBJ2-1; TRBD1 aligns across 10 bases. The CDR3 is 15 amino acids. V trimming: 8 bases; J trimming: 3 bases; junction bases outside the gene matches: 7.

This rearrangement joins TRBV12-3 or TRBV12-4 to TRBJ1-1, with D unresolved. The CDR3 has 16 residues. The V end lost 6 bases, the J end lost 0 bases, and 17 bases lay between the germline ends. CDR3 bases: TGTGCCAGCAGCCCTACCAACCAGTTTGTGAACACTGAAGCTTTCTTT. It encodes CASSPTNQFVNTEAFF.

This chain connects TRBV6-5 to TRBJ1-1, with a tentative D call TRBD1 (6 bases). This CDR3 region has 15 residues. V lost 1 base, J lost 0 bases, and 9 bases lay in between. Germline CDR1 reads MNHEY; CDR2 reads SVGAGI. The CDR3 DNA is TGTGCCAGCAGTTACTGGACAGACATGAACACTGAAGCTTTCTTT. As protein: CASSYWTDMNTEAFF.

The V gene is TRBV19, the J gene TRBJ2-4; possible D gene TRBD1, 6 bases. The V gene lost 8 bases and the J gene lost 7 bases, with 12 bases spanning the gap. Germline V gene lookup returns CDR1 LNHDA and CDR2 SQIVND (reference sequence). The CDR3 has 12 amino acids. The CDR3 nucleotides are TGTGCCAGTGGACCTGACAGGAACATTCAGTACTTC. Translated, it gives CASGPDRNIQYF.

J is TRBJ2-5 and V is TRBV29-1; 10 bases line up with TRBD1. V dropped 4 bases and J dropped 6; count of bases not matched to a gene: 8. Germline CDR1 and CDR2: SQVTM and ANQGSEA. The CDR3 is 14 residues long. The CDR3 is CSVGRDRGGKTQYF. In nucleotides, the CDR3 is TGCAGCGTTGGCCGGGACAGGGGTGGAAAGACCCAGTACTTC.

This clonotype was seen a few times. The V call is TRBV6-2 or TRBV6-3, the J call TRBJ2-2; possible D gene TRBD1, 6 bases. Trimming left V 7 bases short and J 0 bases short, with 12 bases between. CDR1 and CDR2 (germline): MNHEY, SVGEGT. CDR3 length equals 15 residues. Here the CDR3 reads CASIRGPANTGELFF. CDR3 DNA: TGTGCCAGCATCAGGGGACCCGCGAACACCGGGGAGCTGTTTTTT.

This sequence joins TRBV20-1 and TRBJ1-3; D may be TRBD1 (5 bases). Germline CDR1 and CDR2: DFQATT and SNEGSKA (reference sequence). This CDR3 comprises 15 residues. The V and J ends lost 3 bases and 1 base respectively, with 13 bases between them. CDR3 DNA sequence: TGCAGTGCTAGCCCCTCAGGGAGGTCTGGAAACACCATATATTTT. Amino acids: CSASPSGRSGNTIYF.

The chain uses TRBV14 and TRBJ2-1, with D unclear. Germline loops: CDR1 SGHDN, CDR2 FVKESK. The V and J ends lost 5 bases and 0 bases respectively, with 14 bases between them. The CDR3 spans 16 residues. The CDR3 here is CASSYSRVPSYNEQFF. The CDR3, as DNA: TGTGCCAGCAGCTACTCAAGGGTCCCCTCCTACAATGAGCAGTTCTTC.

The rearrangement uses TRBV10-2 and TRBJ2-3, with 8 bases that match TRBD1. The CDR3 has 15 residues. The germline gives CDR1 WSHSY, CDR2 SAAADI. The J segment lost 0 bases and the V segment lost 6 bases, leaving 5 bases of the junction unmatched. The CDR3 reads CASRTTGDSTDTQYF. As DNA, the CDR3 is TGCGCCAGCAGGACGACAGGGGATAGCACAGATACGCAGTATTTT.

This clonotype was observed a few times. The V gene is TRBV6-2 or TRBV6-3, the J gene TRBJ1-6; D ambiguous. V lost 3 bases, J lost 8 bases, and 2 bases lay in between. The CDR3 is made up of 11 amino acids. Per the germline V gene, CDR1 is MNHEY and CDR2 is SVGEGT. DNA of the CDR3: TGTGCCAGCAGTTATGATTCACCCCTCCACTTT. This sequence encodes CASSYDSPLHF.

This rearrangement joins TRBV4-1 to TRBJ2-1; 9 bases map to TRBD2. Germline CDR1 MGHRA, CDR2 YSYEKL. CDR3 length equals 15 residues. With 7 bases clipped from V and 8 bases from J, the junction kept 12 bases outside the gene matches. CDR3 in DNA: TGCGCCAGCAAAGTAGCGGGAGCATTTGCCGATGAGCAGTTCTTC. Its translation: CASKVAGAFADEQFF.

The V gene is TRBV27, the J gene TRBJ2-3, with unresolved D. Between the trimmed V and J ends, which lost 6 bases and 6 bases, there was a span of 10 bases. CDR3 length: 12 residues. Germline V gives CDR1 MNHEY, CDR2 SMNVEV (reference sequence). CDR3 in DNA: TGTGCCAGCAGAGAGAAGGGTGATACGCAGTATTTT. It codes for CASREKGDTQYF.

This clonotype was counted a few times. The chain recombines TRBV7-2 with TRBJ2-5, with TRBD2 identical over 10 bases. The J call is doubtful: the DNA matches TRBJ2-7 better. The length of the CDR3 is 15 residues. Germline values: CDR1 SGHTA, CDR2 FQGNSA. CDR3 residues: CASSLGLALSYEQYF. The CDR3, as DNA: TGTGCCAGCAGCTTGGGACTAGCGCTCTCCTACGAGCAGTACTTC.

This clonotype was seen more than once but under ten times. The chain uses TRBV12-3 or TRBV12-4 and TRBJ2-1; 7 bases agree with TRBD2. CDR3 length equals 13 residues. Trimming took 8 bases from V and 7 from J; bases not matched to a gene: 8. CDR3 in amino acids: CASCTSELNEQFF. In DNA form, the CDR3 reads TGTGCCAGCTGCACTAGCGAGTTGAATGAGCAGTTCTTC.

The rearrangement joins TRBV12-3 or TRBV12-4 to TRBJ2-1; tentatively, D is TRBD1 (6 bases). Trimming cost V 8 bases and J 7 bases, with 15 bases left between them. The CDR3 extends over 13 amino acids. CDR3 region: CASQKQGWNEQFF. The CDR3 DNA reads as TGTGCCAGCCAAAAACAGGGTTGGAATGAGCAGTTCTTC.

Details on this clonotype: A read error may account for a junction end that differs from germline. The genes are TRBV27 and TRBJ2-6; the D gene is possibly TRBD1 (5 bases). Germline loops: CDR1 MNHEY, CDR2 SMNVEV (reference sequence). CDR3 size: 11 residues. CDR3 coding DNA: TGTGCCAGTTCTGGGGCCTACGTCCTGACTTTC. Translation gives CASSGAYVLTF.

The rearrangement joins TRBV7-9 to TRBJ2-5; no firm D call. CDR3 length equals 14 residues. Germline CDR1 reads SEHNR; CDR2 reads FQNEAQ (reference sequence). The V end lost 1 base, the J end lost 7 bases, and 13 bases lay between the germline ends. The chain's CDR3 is CASSLGGFLGTQYF. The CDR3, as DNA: TGTGCCAGCAGCTTAGGTGGATTCCTGGGGACCCAGTACTTC. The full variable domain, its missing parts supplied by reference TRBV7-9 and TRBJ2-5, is DTGVSQNPRHKITKRGQNVTFRCDPISEHNRLYWYRQTLGQGPEFLTYFQNEAQLEKSRLLSDRFSAERPKGSFSTLEIQRTEQGDSAMYLCASSLGGFLGTQYFGPGTRLLVL.

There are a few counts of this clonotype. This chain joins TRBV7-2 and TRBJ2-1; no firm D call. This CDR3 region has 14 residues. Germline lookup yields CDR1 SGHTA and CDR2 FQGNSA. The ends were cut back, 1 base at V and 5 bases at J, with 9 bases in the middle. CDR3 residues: CASSLEAADNEQFF. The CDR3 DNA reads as TGTGCCAGCAGCTTAGAGGCAGCCGACAATGAGCAGTTCTTC. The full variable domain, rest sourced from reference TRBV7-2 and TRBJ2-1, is GAGVSQSPSNKVTEKGKDVELRCDPISGHTALYWYRQSLGQGLEFLIYFQGNSAPDKSGLPSDRFSAERTGGSVSTLTIQRTQQEDSAVYLCASSLEAADNEQFFGPGTRLTVL.